A single sample gave rise to the 4 T cell receptor beta chains below, sequenced in a study of lung T cells in sarcoidosis with Löfgren's syndrome. TCRdb reprocessed the reads with MiXCR, giving one entry per CDR3 protein. The repertoire includes tens of thousands of distinct CDR3 sequences, roughly 20% of them detected once, and about 2% sits in the top ten. The sequencing input was CD4+ T cells from PBMCs. These TCRs come from a human donor with sarcoidosis (Löfgren's syndrome or another form), or a control subject (not recorded which).

This clonotype was seen ten or more times. The chain combines TRBV20-1 with TRBJ1-1, with D possibly matching TRBD1 (5 bases). The CDR3 is 13 residues long. CDR1 and CDR2 (germline): DFQATT, SNEGSKA (reference sequence). V lost 1 base to trimming and J lost 2 bases, with 8 bases between them. The CDR3 loop reads CSARADTNTEAFF. CDR3 in DNA: TGCAGTGCTAGAGCGGACACCAACACTGAAGCTTTCTTT.

In this sample, this clonotype turned up many times. The chain employs TRBV15 and TRBJ1-1; D unclear. Germline CDR1 reads LNHNV; CDR2 reads YYDKDF (reference sequence). This CDR3 is built from 13 residues. V dropped 0 bases and J dropped 0 bases, with 2 bases sitting between them. The chain's CDR3 is CATSRDLNTEAFF. Here the CDR3 DNA reads TGTGCCACCAGCAGAGACCTGAACACTGAAGCTTTCTTT.

This clonotype has a count of ten or more. The chain links TRBV28 to TRBJ2-4; D not resolved. The CDR3 sequence is 16 residues long. V lost 6 bases and J 1 base, leaving 16 bases between the germline ends. Germline CDR1 is MDHEN and CDR2 is SYDVKM. This chain's CDR3 is CASSPLVSAAKNIQYF. CDR3 nucleotides: TGTGCCAGCAGCCCGCTGGTCAGTGCGGCCAAAAACATTCAGTACTTC. The whole variable domain, filled in from reference TRBV28 and TRBJ2-4, reads DVKVTQSSRYLVKRTGEKVFLECVQDMDHENMFWYRQDPGLGLRLIYFSYDVKMKEKGDIPEGYSVSREKKERFSLILESASTNQTSMYLCASSPLVSAAKNIQYFGAGTRLSVL.

This clonotype was observed once. This may arise from a read error, as a much more abundant clone is one base away. This likely comes from a read error, as the CDR3 has no conserved phenylalanine or tryptophan at its end. The genes are TRBV20-1 and TRBJ1-2, with 7 bases identical to TRBD1. The J segment lost 6 bases and the V segment lost 5 bases, leaving 3 bases of the junction unmatched. The CDR3 is 11 residues long. Germline V gene sequence: CDR1 DFQATT, CDR2 SNEGSKA (reference sequence). The CDR3 spells CSALQGNGYTS. The DNA for the CDR3 is TGCAGTGCTCTACAGGGGAATGGCTACACCTCC.